This entry describes one TCR beta chain. Its antigen remains unidentified. The sample comes from a study of cytomegalovirus exposure and HLA in healthy donors. Points from the study as a whole: Clonal expansion, a later analysis showed, was greater in HLA-associated TCR beta chains than in equally common others.

It was with 60 Vbeta and 13 Jbeta primers that the PCR ran. Sequenced by immunoSEQ multiplex PCR; TCRdb stores in-frame clones only, minus some. The table includes about 210,000 clones, about 79% detected once. J was trimmed by 5 bases and V by 6 bases; bases with no gene match: 10. The CDR3 contains 15 residues. The germline V gene encodes CDR1 SGHRS and CDR2 YFSETQ. This chain connects TRBV5-1 to TRBJ1-1, with 10 bases aligning to TRBD1. Sequencing input: PBMCs. The receptor's source is a male donor in good health and CMV-seronegative. The CDR3 nucleotides read TGCGCCAGCACCCGGGACAGGGGTTCAGGAACTGAAGCTTTCTTT. Translation: CASTRDRGSGTEAFF.